The 11 T cell receptor beta chains reported below all come from one sample, sequenced in a study of OX40 agonist ivuxolimab in advanced cancers. TCRdb keeps only in-frame clones here, not all; method: immunoSEQ multiplex PCR. The top ten clones hold more than 0.25% of a sample with some 100,000 clones, 90% of them seen once. The sample in question was CD4+ or CD8+ T cells sorted from blood, obtained in a trial of the OX40 agonist ivuxolimab. The receptors were sampled from an adult with an advanced solid tumor such as melanoma, head and neck, liver or kidney cancer.

This chain uses TRBV11-1 with TRBJ2-4; the match to TRBD2 covers 8 bases. CDR3 size: 15 residues. CDR1 and CDR2 (germline): SGHAT, FQDESV (reference sequence). The V and J ends lost 4 bases and 8 bases, in that order; junction bases with no gene match: 10. The CDR3 protein is CASSSQRGGRDIQYF. DNA for the CDR3: TGTGCCAGCAGCTCCCAACGGGGGGGCAGGGACATTCAGTACTTC.

J is TRBJ2-7 and V is TRBV19; 11 bases line up with TRBD2. Trimming cost V 6 bases and J 1 base; bases outside gene matches: 5. CDR1 and CDR2 (germline): LNHDA, SQIVND (reference sequence). This CDR3 spans 15 amino acids. The CDR3 sequence: CASRTSGRGSYEQYF. As DNA, the CDR3 is TGTGCCAGTAGAACTAGCGGGAGAGGGTCCTACGAGCAGTACTTC.

CDR3 protein: CASSRSTDTQYF. The CDR3 bases are TGTGCCAGCAGCCGTAGCACAGATACGCAGTATTTT. V usage is TRBV7-9 and J usage is TRBJ2-3, with unresolved D. Deletions cut 5 bases from V and 0 bases from J, with 3 bases between. This CDR3 has 12 amino acids. Germline assignment: CDR1 SEHNR and CDR2 FQNEAQ (reference sequence).

V is TRBV4-2 and J is TRBJ2-5; unclear D gene. V lost 5 bases and J 0 bases, leaving 7 bases between the germline ends. This CDR3 region has 13 residues. CDR1 LGHNA and CDR2 YNFKEQ come from the germline V gene. DNA of the CDR3: TGTGCCAGCAGCGTAAACCACCAAGAGACCCAGTACTTC. Residues: CASSVNHQETQYF.

J is TRBJ2-1 and V is TRBV6-6; TRBD2 might be the D (6 bases). Trimming took off 6 bases at V and 3 bases at J, with 15 bases between the two ends. The length of the CDR3 is 15 residues. CDR1 MNHNY and CDR2 SVGAGI come from the germline V gene (reference sequence). For the CDR3, the DNA is TGTGCCAGCAGGCTAGAGGGAGGTCGCTACAATGAGCAGTTCTTC. Protein product: CASRLEGGRYNEQFF.

The CDR3 here is CASSLGLNTDTQYF. In DNA, the CDR3 is TGTGCCAGCAGCTTGGGACTGAACACAGATACGCAGTATTTT. The chain uses TRBV5-4 and TRBJ2-3; D remains ambiguous. The germline V gene has CDR1 SGHNT and CDR2 YYREEE (reference sequence). The V end lost 0 bases, the J end lost 2 bases, and 7 bases lay between the germline ends. The CDR3 has 14 residues.

V gene TRBV27 combines with J gene TRBJ1-1; TRBD1 is a possible D gene (5 bases). CDR3 length equals 14 residues. V lost 6 bases, J lost 1 base, and 12 bases lay in between. Germline loops: CDR1 MNHEY, CDR2 SMNVEV (reference sequence). The CDR3 coding sequence is TGTGCCAGCAGCAGATATACAGGGAACACTGAAGCTTTCTTT. Protein: CASSRYTGNTEAFF.

The chain is built from TRBV7-3 and TRBJ2-5, with D tentatively TRBD1 or TRBD2 (6 bases each). Trimming took 0 bases from V and 2 from J, leaving 19 bases between them. The length of the CDR3 is 18 residues. Germline CDR1 SGHTA, CDR2 FQGTGA. Written as DNA, the CDR3 is TGTGCCAGCAGCTTAACGGGAGCGGGCAGGGGTAGTCAAGAGACCCAGTACTTC. It is translated as CASSLTGAGRGSQETQYF.

This chain links TRBV19 with TRBJ2-5, with 9 bases that match TRBD1. CDR1 LNHDA and CDR2 SQIVND come from the germline V gene (reference sequence). There are 15 residues in the CDR3. V lost 6 bases and J lost 5; bases outside the gene matches: 10. In DNA, the CDR3 is TGTGCCAGTAGCGGATCGGGACAGGGTGAGGAGACCCAGTACTTC. Protein product: CASSGSGQGEETQYF.

The chain is built from TRBV15 and TRBJ2-1; 9 bases are a match to TRBD2. Germline CDR1 reads LNHNV; CDR2 reads YYDKDF (reference sequence). The CDR3 extends over 19 amino acids. V trimming: 0 bases; J trimming: 4 bases; junction bases outside the gene matches: 13. The CDR3 bases are TGTGCCACCAGCAGAGAAAGACTAGCGGCAGCCGATTCGTACAATGAGCAGTTCTTC. It encodes CATSRERLAAADSYNEQFF.

The rearrangement links TRBV6-6 to TRBJ2-7, with D possibly being TRBD1 or TRBD2 (5 bases each). Trimming stripped 0 bases from V and 4 bases from J, with 10 bases between. Germline assignment: CDR1 MNHNY and CDR2 SVGAGI (reference sequence). The CDR3 consists of 14 residues. CDR3: CASSYSRDVYEQYF. The DNA of the CDR3 is TGTGCCAGCAGTTACTCCAGGGACGTTTACGAGCAGTACTTC.